This paragraph covers one T cell receptor (beta chain) sequence. Its cognate antigen has yet to be identified. It has no much larger one-base neighbor in the sample; base qualities were not kept. The entire amount of isolated RNA was reverse transcribed using the High Capacity cDNA Reverse Transcription Kit, so the sequenced TCRB transcripts were expressed ones. Naive, central memory and regulatory T cell samples underwent deep immunoSEQ sequencing, averaging about 3.57 million total reads per sample. Sorted cells were lysed in RLT buffer and RNA was extracted with DNase-treated RNeasy Micro or Mini kits, depending on cell number. To prevent cross-contamination, every cell subset was processed on its own, while patient and healthy donor samples were processed together. The immunoSEQ multiplex PCR was used to amplify TCRB sequences from cDNA, yielding 87-bp fragments that span the CDR3 region. Amplicons were sequenced on the Illumina HiSeq platform. On the authors' methods: Synthetic template baselines were used to correct PCR bias computationally, reads within Hamming distance 2 were collapsed, and singletons that could not be merged were discarded. Reads were aligned against IMGT to assign V, D and J genes, CDR3 length and insertions or deletions at six rearrangement sites. Within each subset, clonotype counts were normalized to sorted cell number, after which true diversity and Gini coefficients were computed with the tcR R package. Repertoire sharing was quantified using the overlap coefficient calculated on TCRB nucleotide sequences. Out-of-frame TCRB sequences from naive cells were analyzed as a proxy for the pre-selection repertoire. Drawn from immuneACCESS, this table holds only the in-frame rearrangements with V and J called that TCRdb kept. Clones are partly lost; checked studies trace under half to an unresolved V gene and leave the rest unexplained. That table supplies the V and J calls and clone size; D and trimming were determined from the DNA. The sample records fewer than 250,000 clones, roughly 70% of which are singletons. About 0.051% of the sample lies in the top ten.

These data come from a study of beta chain features in type 1 diabetes (dated by TCRdb to the late 2010s). Concerning the study at large: Patients and healthy donors did not differ in mean age, gender distribution, total cell number or subset yield. A total of roughly 100,000,000 sorted cells were examined across all samples, and the number of cells per subset was strongly correlated with RNA yield. In the study, recently diagnosed type 1 diabetes patients and matched healthy donors were compared on the TCRB repertoires of their sorted circulating CD4+ T cell subsets. Whereas all 28 donors provided naive and central memory subsets, regulatory and stem cell-like memory subsets were isolated from just 8 patients and about 8 healthy donors.

What the study reported, not specific to this receptor: Patients with type 1 diabetes made fewer insertions and deleted more nucleotides at VDJ recombination sites, implying thymic rearrangement abnormalities. A moderate but significant shortening of TCRB CDR3 length was observed in type 1 diabetes patients in all four CD4+ subsets. Shorter templates might have been favored by PCR, but patient and control samples were amplified and corrected together, so both groups would have been affected equally by any skew. Naive, central memory and regulatory TCRB repertoires appeared more similar among patients than among healthy donors. Because cDNA was sequenced instead of genomic DNA, highly expressing activated cells could be over-represented, though the groups showed no difference in activation or CD3 levels. Because small numbers of individuals were included in the HLA sub-analyses, any influence of HLA type on TCRB rearrangement was left unresolved.

Each donor gave one peripheral blood draw, averaging roughly 100 mL, which was collected into heparinised tubes. Naive, central memory, regulatory and stem cell-like memory CD4+ T cells were sorted on a BD FACSAria II using a panel including CD45RO, CCR7, CD25, CD127, CD95 and CD27. Purity was above 95% for every sorted population. Right away, PBMCs were isolated by Lymphoprep density gradient centrifugation and were stained directly, with no culture step. So that batch effects would be minimized, each experiment stained and sorted samples in pairs, pairing one healthy donor with one patient. Sequencing used naive CD4+ T cells from blood. Explained via the paper, the cell subset or site label denotes: true naive CD4+ T cells. This sequence originates from a man aged 25 to 40 in good health.

The sequence in DNA is TGTGCCTGGAGTACATACAGGGTTTCTAGAAACACCATATATTTT. Translated, it reads CAWSTYRVSRNTIYF. The chain is encoded by TRBV30 joined to TRBJ1-3; the D gene is perhaps TRBD1, from 6 matching bases. Reading from cysteine to phenylalanine, the CDR3 counts 15 amino acids. The only DNA kept is the CDR3, 45 bases in frame from the first base. V loses 2 bases, J loses 5 bases, and the germline ends lie 16 bases apart. The germline V gene encodes CDR1 GTSNPN and CDR2 SVGIG (reference sequence).